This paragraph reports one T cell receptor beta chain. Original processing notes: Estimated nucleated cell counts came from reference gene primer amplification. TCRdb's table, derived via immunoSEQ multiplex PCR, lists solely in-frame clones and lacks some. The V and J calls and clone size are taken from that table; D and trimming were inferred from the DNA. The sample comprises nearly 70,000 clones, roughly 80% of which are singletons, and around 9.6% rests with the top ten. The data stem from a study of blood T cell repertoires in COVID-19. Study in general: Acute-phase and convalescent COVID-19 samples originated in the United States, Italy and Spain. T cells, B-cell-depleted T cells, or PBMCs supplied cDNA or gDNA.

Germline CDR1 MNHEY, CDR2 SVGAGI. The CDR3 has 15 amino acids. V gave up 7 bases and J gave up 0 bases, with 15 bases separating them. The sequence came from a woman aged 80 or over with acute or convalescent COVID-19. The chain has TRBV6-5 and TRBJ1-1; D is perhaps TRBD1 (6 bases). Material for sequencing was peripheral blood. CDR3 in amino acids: CASTERGGLNTEAFF. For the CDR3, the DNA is TGTGCCAGCACCGAAAGGGGGGGTTTGAACACTGAAGCTTTCTTT.